This T cell receptor beta chain was identified during a study of cytomegalovirus exposure and HLA in healthy donors. Study-wide background: In an earlier analysis, 117 million unique TCR beta sequences were found from 150 million to 200 million T cells.

The CDR3 covers 13 residues. V was clipped by 2 bases and J by 11 bases, with 15 bases between them. CDR1 SEHNR and CDR2 FQNEAQ come from the germline V gene (reference sequence). A note on this clone: What it binds is not known.

The study's findings and limits: Later analysis suggested most CMV-associated TCR beta chains were HLA-restricted. For most TCR beta V segments, an earlier analysis put the productive rate at about 87% or about 30% of the time.

It was with 60 Vbeta and 13 Jbeta primers that the PCR ran. Authors' data handling: An analysis that came later counted some 81 million unique TCR beta chains, roughly 11 million shared. Assay used: immunoSEQ multiplex PCR; TCRdb lists only in-frame clones, some missing. V, J and clone size were drawn from that table, and D and trimming were deduced from the DNA. This table has some 150,000 clones, 71% appearing once. The rearrangement links TRBV7-9 to TRBJ1-1, with D possibly matching TRBD1 (5 bases). The TCR was taken from a woman between 25 and 40 years old in good health and CMV-seronegative. Sequenced: PBMCs. The CDR3 sequence is CASSLTSRAFAFF. The CDR3, as DNA: TGTGCCAGCAGCTTAACCAGCAGGGCATTTGCTTTCTTT. Variable domain in full (rest from reference TRBV7-9 and TRBJ1-1): DTGVSQNPRHKITKRGQNVTFRCDPISEHNRLYWYRQTLGQGPEFLTYFQNEAQLEKSRLLSDRFSAERPKGSFSTLEIQRTEQGDSAMYLCASSLTSRAFAFFGQGTRLTVV.